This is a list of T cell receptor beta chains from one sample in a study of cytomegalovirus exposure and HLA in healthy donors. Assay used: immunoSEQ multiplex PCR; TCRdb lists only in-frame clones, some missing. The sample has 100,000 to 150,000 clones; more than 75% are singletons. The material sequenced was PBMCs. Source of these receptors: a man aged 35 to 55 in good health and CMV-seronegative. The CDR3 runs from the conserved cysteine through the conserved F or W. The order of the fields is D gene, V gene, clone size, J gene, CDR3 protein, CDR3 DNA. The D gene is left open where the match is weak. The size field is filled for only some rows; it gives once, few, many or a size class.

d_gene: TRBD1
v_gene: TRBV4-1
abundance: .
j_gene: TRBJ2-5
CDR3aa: CASSQAGTGAETQYF
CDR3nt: TGCGCCAGCAGCCAAGCCGGGACAGGAGCGGAGACCCAGTACTTC

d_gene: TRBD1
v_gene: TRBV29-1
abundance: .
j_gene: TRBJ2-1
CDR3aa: CSVVPGQGHLYNEQFF
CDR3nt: TGCAGCGTTGTCCCGGGACAGGGACATCTCTACAATGAGCAGTTCTTC

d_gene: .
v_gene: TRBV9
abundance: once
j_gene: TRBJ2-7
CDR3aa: CASSPKRLTYEQYF
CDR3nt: TGTGCCAGCAGCCCTAAGCGACTTACCTACGAGCAGTACTTC

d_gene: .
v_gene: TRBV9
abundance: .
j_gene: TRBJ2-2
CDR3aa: CASSVAQTPYTGELFF
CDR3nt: TGTGCCAGCAGCGTAGCCCAGACACCTTACACCGGGGAGCTGTTTTTT

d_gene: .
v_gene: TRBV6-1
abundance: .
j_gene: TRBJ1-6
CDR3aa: CASREQDTLNSPLHF
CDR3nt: TGTGCCAGCAGGGAACAGGATACTCTTAATTCACCCCTCCACTTT

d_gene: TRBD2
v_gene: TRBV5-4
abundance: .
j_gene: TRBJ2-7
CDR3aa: CASSVGLANEQYF
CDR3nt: TGTGCCAGCAGCGTAGGACTAGCCAACGAGCAGTACTTC

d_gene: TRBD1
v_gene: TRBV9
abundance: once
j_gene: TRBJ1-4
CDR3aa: CASSVGGQAGVNEKLFF
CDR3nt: TGTGCCAGCAGCGTAGGGGGACAGGCGGGGGTTAATGAAAAACTGTTTTTT

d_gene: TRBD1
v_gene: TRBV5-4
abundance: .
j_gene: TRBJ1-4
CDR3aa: CASSQNRGQGEKLFF
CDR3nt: TGTGCCAGCAGCCAAAACAGGGGGCAGGGTGAAAAACTGTTTTTT

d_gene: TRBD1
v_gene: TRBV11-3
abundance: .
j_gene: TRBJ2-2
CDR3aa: CASSSDRGPTGELFF
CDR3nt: TGTGCCAGCAGCTCGGACAGGGGCCCCACCGGGGAGCTGTTTTTT

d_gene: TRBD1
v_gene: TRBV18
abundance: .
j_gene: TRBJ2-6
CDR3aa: CASSRDRVNHYLGGANGLTF
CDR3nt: TGTGCCAGCTCACGGGACAGGGTCAACCACTACTTAGGTGGGGCCAACGGCCTGACTTTC

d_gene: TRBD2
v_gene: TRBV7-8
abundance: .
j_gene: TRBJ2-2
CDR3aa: CASSETRTSGWTGELFF
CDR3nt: TGTGCCAGCAGCGAAACCCGGACTAGCGGCTGGACCGGGGAGCTGTTTTTT

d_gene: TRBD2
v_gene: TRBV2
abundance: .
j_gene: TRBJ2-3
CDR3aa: CASSGGLAGGTDTQYF
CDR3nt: TGTGCCAGCAGTGGTGGACTAGCGGGGGGCACAGATACGCAGTATTTT

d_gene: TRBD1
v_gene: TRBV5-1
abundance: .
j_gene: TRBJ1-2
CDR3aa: CASSLVAGGYGYTF
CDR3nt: TGCGCCAGCAGCTTGGTGGCAGGGGGGTATGGCTACACCTTC

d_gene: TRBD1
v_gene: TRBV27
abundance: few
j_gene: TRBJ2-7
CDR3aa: CASRPGTGEYEQYF
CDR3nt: TGTGCCAGCAGACCCGGGACAGGGGAATACGAGCAGTACTTC

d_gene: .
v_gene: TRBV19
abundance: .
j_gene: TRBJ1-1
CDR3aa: CASSRGEAFF
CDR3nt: TGTGCCAGTAGCAGGGGTGAAGCTTTCTTT

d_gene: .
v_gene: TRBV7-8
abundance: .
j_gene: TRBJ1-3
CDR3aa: CASSLSAGLITSGNTIYF
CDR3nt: TGTGCCAGCAGCTTATCAGCAGGGTTGATTACCTCTGGAAACACCATATATTTT

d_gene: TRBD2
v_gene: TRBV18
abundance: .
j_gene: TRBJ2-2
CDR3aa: CASSTGLAGNTGELFF
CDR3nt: TGTGCCAGCTCGACGGGACTAGCGGGGAACACCGGGGAGCTGTTTTTT

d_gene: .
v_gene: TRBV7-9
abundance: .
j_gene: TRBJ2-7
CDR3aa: CSSSSRDSSYEQYF
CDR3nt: TGTTCCAGCAGCTCCCGGGACTCATCCTACGAGCAGTACTTC

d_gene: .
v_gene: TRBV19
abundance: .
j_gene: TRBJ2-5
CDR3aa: CASSNRGLETQYF
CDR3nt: TGTGCCAGTAGTAATCGGGGTTTAGAGACCCAGTACTTC

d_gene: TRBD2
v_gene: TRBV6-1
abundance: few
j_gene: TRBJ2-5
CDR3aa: CASSELAGGQETQYF
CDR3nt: TGTGCCAGCAGTGAGCTAGCGGGGGGTCAAGAGACCCAGTACTTC

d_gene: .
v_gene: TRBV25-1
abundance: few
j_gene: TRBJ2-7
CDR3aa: CASSAGEYNLFYEQYF
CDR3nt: TGTGCCAGCAGTGCCGGGGAGTATAACCTTTTTTACGAGCAGTACTTC

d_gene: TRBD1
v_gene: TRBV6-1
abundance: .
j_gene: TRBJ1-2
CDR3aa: CASSPDRGGYTF
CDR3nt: TGTGCCAGCAGTCCTGACAGGGGAGGCTACACCTTC

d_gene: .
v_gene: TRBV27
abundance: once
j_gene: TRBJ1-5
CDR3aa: CASSLAGRVPSPQHF
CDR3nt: TGTGCCAGCAGTTTAGCCGGCAGGGTCCCCTCGCCCCAGCATTTT

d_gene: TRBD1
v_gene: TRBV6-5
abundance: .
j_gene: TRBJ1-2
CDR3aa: CASSPTGFNRGYTF
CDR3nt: TGTGCCAGCAGTCCGACAGGGTTTAATCGTGGCTACACCTTC

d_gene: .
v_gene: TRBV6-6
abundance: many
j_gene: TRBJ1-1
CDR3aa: CASRYRQVMNTEAFF
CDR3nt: TGTGCCAGCAGGTACCGACAGGTCATGAACACTGAAGCTTTCTTT

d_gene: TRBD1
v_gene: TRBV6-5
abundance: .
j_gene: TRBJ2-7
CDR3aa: CASSRRPGQSYEQYF
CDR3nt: TGTGCCAGCAGTCGGCGACCGGGACAGTCCTACGAGCAGTACTTC

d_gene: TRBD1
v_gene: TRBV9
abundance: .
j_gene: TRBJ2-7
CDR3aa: CASSRDRGSYEQYF
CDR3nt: TGTGCCAGCAGCAGGGACAGGGGCTCCTACGAGCAGTACTTC

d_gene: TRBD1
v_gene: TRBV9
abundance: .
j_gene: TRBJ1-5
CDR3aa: CASSGTGVYQPQHF
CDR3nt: TGTGCCAGCAGCGGGACAGGGGTTTACCAGCCCCAGCATTTT

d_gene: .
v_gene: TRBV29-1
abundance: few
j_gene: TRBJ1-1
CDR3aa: CSVTGGSLNTEAFF
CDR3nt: TGCAGCGTGACAGGCGGTAGTTTGAACACTGAAGCTTTCTTT

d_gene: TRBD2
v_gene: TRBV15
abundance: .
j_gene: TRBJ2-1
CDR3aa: CATSRDLAGGRNNEQFF
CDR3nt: TGTGCCACCAGCAGAGACTTGGCGGGGGGCCGAAACAATGAGCAGTTCTTC

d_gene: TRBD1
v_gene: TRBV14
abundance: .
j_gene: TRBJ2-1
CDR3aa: CASSQGQGATYNEQFF
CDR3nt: TGTGCCAGCAGCCAAGGACAGGGGGCTACCTACAATGAGCAGTTCTTC

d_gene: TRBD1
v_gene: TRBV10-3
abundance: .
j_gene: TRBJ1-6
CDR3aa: CAISVGQGYDSPLHF
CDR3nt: TGTGCCATCAGTGTGGGACAGGGGTATGATTCACCCCTCCACTTT

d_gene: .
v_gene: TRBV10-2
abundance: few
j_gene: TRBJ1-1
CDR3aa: CAIRQDSLTEAFF
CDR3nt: TGCGCCATACGCCAGGACAGTCTGACTGAAGCTTTCTTT

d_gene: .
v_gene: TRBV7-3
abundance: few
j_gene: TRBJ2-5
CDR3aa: CASSSGTRRVIETQYF
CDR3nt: TGTGCCAGCAGCTCCGGGACGCGGAGGGTCATAGAGACCCAGTACTTC

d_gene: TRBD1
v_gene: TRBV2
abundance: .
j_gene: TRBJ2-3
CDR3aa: CASRPNSATGASTDTQYF
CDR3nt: TGTGCCAGCAGACCAAACTCGGCGACAGGGGCTAGCACAGATACGCAGTATTTT

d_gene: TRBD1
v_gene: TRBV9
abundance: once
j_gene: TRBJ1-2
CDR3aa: CASSAGTDLYYGYTF
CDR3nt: TGTGCCAGCAGCGCCGGGACAGACCTCTACTATGGCTACACCTTC

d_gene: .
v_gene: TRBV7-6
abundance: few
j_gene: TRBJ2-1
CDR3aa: CASSLGPHNEQFF
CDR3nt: TGTGCCAGCAGCTTGGGGCCACACAATGAGCAGTTCTTC

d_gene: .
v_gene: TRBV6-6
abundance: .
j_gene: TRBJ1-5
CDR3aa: CASSPLREDSNQPQHF
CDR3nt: TGTGCCAGCAGCCCACTCCGGGAAGACTCCAATCAGCCCCAGCATTTT